The clone carrying this T cell receptor (beta chain) was found once. The CDR3 has 14 amino acids. Trimming took off 11 bases at V and 7 bases at J, with 21 bases between the two ends. Germline assignment: CDR1 LNHDA and CDR2 SQIVND (reference sequence). This record comes from a study of T cells after somatic rescue of genetic block. Clones were read by immunoSEQ multiplex PCR, and TCRdb kept only the in-frame ones, dropping some. The repertoire holds under 150,000 clones, with 75% to 95% as singletons. Sequenced: peripheral blood mononuclear cells (PBMCs). The origin of this receptor is a woman younger than 35. The rearrangement joins TRBV19 to TRBJ2-1, with a tentative D call TRBD2 (6 bases). CDR3 region: CACERGGVANEQFF. The CDR3 bases are TGTGCCTGCGAACGGGGCGGGGTTGCGAATGAGCAGTTCTTC.